This T cell receptor (beta chain) was sequenced during a study of blood T cell repertoires in COVID-19. The wider study: Donors in the United States, Italy and Spain gave samples during acute or convalescent COVID-19.

Generated by immunoSEQ multiplex PCR, the TCRdb table keeps only in-frame clones and is missing some. This table holds over 300,000 clones, more than 70% found once. Sequencing used peripheral blood. The source of this sequence is a woman aged 45 to 65 with acute or convalescent COVID-19.

The CDR3 reads CASSWGPGEKLFF. Here the CDR3 DNA reads TGTGCCAGCAGCTGGGGGCCGGGTGAAAAACTGTTTTTT. The chain is built from TRBV14 and TRBJ1-4; weak D call: TRBD1 (6 bases). Germline lookup yields CDR1 SGHDN and CDR2 FVKESK. The V end lost 5 bases, the J end lost 7 bases, and 11 bases lay between the germline ends. The CDR3 loop spans 13 amino acids.